Listed here are 9 T cell receptor beta chains from one sample, sequenced in a study of blood T cell repertoires in COVID-19. TCRdb's table, derived via immunoSEQ multiplex PCR, lists solely in-frame clones and lacks some. The table records about 180,000 clones, roughly 84% of them present only once. Sequenced input: PBMCs or T cells enriched from blood (not recorded which). The receptors come from a man in his fifties or sixties who had recovered from COVID-19.

This clone was found once. This chain uses TRBV6-5 with TRBJ2-2; possibly TRBD2 for D (7 bases). Trimming cost V 8 bases and J 4 bases, with 8 bases left between them. CDR1 is MNHEY, CDR2 SVGAGI, per germline. The length of the CDR3 is 12 residues. CDR3 nucleotides: TGTGCCAGCGGGGGGGCCACCGGGGAGCTGTTTTTT. It is translated as CASGGATGELFF.

J is TRBJ2-7 and V is TRBV18, with 10 bases that match TRBD1. V shed 3 bases, J shed 4 bases, and the junction held 6 bases outside the gene matches. The CDR3 has 15 amino acids. The germline V gene encodes CDR1 KGHSH and CDR2 LQKENI. CDR3 in DNA: TGTGCCAGCTCACCCCGGGACAGGGGAGGGTACGAGCAGTACTTC. It codes for CASSPRDRGGYEQYF.

V usage is TRBV19 and J usage is TRBJ2-1, with a tentative D call TRBD2 (6 bases). The V end lost 5 bases, the J end lost 6 bases, and 11 bases lay between the germline ends. From germline, CDR1 is LNHDA and CDR2 SQIVND (reference sequence). This CDR3 region has 13 residues. In DNA form, the CDR3 reads TGTGCCAGTAGTCCTCCGACTAGCAATGAGCAGTTCTTC. It encodes CASSPPTSNEQFF.

V usage is TRBV2 and J usage is TRBJ1-6; a weak D match, TRBD1 (6 bases). With 1 base removed from V and 7 bases from J, the gap between germline ends came to 11 bases. Germline values: CDR1 SNHLY, CDR2 FYNNEI. This CDR3 comprises 15 residues. The CDR3: CASSEGWDTNSPLHF. Here the CDR3 DNA reads TGTGCCAGCAGTGAAGGGTGGGACACAAATTCACCCCTCCACTTT.

The chain uses TRBV28 and TRBJ2-2, with 8 bases fitting TRBD2. The ends lost 6 bases at V and 1 base at J; junction bases unmatched: 1. CDR1 MDHEN and CDR2 SYDVKM come from the germline V gene. CDR3 length: 14 amino acids. CDR3 region: CASRGTRNTGELFF. As DNA, the CDR3 is TGTGCCAGCAGGGGGACTAGGAACACCGGGGAGCTGTTTTTT.

This clone has only a few counts. CDR3 bases: TGTGCCAGTAGACCGACTAGCGGGGGTGGCGGTGAGCAGTTCTTC. Its translation: CASRPTSGGGGEQFF. The chain links TRBV19 to TRBJ2-1, with TRBD2 matching over 12 bases. Per germline, CDR1 LNHDA and CDR2 SQIVND (reference sequence). The J segment lost 9 bases and the V segment lost 6 bases, leaving 9 bases of the junction unmatched. The CDR3 runs to 15 residues.

The genes are TRBV2 and TRBJ1-4; D might be TRBD1 (5 bases). Germline CDR1 is SNHLY and CDR2 is FYNNEI. The CDR3 has 15 amino acids. Trimming shortened V by 5 bases and J by 7 bases, and 17 bases separated the two germline ends. CDR3 sequence: CASSSSLGHGEKLFF. CDR3 DNA: TGTGCCAGCAGTTCGTCCCTCGGACACGGTGAAAAACTGTTTTTT.

This chain links TRBV27 with TRBJ2-3; TRBD2 matches 11 bases. V dropped 6 bases and J dropped 6; count of bases not matched to a gene: 8. Germline CDR1 MNHEY, CDR2 SMNVEV (reference sequence). This CDR3 region has 15 residues. The CDR3 region is CASRNLAGGDDTQYF. The CDR3 coding sequence is TGTGCCAGCAGAAACCTAGCGGGGGGTGATGATACGCAGTATTTT.

J is TRBJ2-3 and V is TRBV7-9, with TRBD1 matching 8 bases. This CDR3 has 16 residues. J was trimmed by 1 base and V by 3 bases; bases with no gene match: 6. Per germline, CDR1 SEHNR and CDR2 FQNEAQ (reference sequence). The DNA of the CDR3 is TGTGCCAGCAGCTTCACCGGGACAGGAGGCACAGATACGCAGTATTTT. Amino acid sequence: CASSFTGTGGTDTQYF.